This paragraph reports one T cell receptor (beta chain). Its target is not known. Time point meaning: cycle 4 day 1 (C4D1), after less than seven weeks of nivolumab. After autologous stem cell transplantation all patients relapsed, and prior brentuximab vedotin exposure differed between cohorts. Trimming shortened V by 2 bases and J by 0 bases, and 4 bases separated the two germline ends. This CDR3 has 13 amino acids. Germline values: CDR1 MNHEY, CDR2 SMNVEV (reference sequence). These data are taken from a study of PD-1 blockade in classical Hodgkin lymphoma. Findings of the study overall: Those achieving complete response showed baseline diversity like newly diagnosed patients. Newly diagnosed patients reportedly had lower baseline TCR diversity than healthy donors. Initiation of nivolumab under 1 year after ASCT led to exclusion of patients.

Sequenced by immunoSEQ multiplex PCR; TCRdb stores in-frame clones only, minus some. The sample includes about 64,000 clones, more than 90% seen only once; the top ten take 6.5% to 9.5%. The V gene is TRBV27, the J gene TRBJ1-1; D gene ambiguous. The receptor was derived from a human donor with classical Hodgkin lymphoma. The input for sequencing was peripheral blood mononuclear cells (PBMCs), taken before the fourth cycle of nivolumab. The chain's CDR3 is CASSLELNTEAFF. The CDR3 DNA sequence: TGTGCCAGCAGTTTAGAACTGAACACTGAAGCTTTCTTT.